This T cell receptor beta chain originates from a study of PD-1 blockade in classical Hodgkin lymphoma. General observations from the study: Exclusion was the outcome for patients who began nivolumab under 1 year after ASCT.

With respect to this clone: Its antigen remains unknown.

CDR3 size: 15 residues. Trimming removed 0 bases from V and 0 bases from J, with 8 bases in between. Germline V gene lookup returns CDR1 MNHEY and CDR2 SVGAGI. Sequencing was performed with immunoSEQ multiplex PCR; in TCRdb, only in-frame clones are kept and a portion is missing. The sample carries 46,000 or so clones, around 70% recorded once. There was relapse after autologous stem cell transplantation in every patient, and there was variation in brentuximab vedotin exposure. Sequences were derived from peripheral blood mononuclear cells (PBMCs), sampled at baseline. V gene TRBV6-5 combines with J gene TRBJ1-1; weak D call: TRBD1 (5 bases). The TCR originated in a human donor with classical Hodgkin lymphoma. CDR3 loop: CASSYSAGLNTEAFF. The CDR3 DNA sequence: TGTGCCAGCAGTTACTCAGCAGGGTTGAACACTGAAGCTTTCTTT.